Following are 17 T cell receptor beta chains from one sample sequenced in a study of blood T cell repertoires in COVID-19. The data were produced by immunoSEQ multiplex PCR, yet TCRdb's version contains in-frame clones alone and is incomplete. This table has 100,000 to 150,000 clones, approximately 80% appearing once. The sample comprised peripheral blood. The receptors derive from a human donor in a cohort sampled during active COVID-19.

V and J are TRBV19 and TRBJ2-1, with 10 bases identical to TRBD2. The CDR3 spans 15 residues. J gave up 7 bases and V 3 bases, and 6 bases lay outside the gene matches. Germline loops: CDR1 LNHDA, CDR2 SQIVND (reference sequence). The CDR3: CASSIGTSEWNEQFF. Written as DNA, the CDR3 is TGTGCCAGTAGTATTGGGACTAGCGAATGGAATGAGCAGTTCTTC.

The chain couples TRBV19 to TRBJ2-3; D call uncertain. Germline V gene sequence: CDR1 LNHDA, CDR2 SQIVND (reference sequence). Between the trimmed V and J ends, which lost 7 bases and 2 bases, there was a span of 13 bases. The CDR3 runs 14 residues. The CDR3 loop is CASTTGSYTDTQYF. DNA of the CDR3: TGTGCCAGTACAACCGGGTCCTACACAGATACGCAGTATTTT.

This chain connects TRBV7-2 to TRBJ1-6, with TRBD1 matching 7 bases. The germline gives CDR1 SGHTA, CDR2 FQGNSA. V gave up 5 bases and J gave up 3 bases; unmatched junction bases: 10. The length of the CDR3 is 17 residues. The CDR3 region is CASSAATGYIYNSPLHF. The DNA of the CDR3 is TGTGCCAGCAGCGCCGCGACAGGGTACATCTATAATTCACCCCTCCACTTT.

The chain joins TRBV7-2 to TRBJ2-6, with 8 bases aligning to TRBD1. V lost 1 base and J lost 0; bases outside the gene matches: 5. The CDR3 is 18 amino acids. Germline V CDR1 and CDR2: SGHTA, FQGNSA. CDR3 DNA: TGTGCCAGCAGCTTAGGGACAGGGCTGTCCTCTGGGGCCAACGTCCTGACTTTC. Translation gives CASSLGTGLSSGANVLTF.

A few counts support this clone. The rearrangement links TRBV2 to TRBJ2-3, with 7 bases matching TRBD1. Germline V gene sequence: CDR1 SNHLY, CDR2 FYNNEI. J gave up 4 bases and V 2 bases, and 6 bases lay outside the gene matches. The CDR3 is 15 residues long. This chain's CDR3 is CASSERQGYADTQYF. The CDR3 DNA follows: TGTGCCAGCAGTGAAAGACAGGGATACGCAGATACGCAGTATTTT.

This clone was detected only once. This sequence joins TRBV5-1 and TRBJ1-6; 7 nucleotides align to TRBD1. Germline trimming cut 0 bases from V and 7 bases from J; bases unmatched to any gene: 4. The CDR3 is 15 amino acids. Germline loops: CDR1 SGHRS, CDR2 YFSETQ. Written as DNA, the CDR3 is TGCGCCAGCAGCTTGGAGGGACAGTGGAATTCACCCCTCCACTTT. It encodes CASSLEGQWNSPLHF.

A few counts support this clone. The V call is TRBV28, the J call TRBJ1-3; D perhaps matches TRBD1 (6 bases). V was shortened by 5 bases and J by 0 bases, with 11 bases between the two germline ends. This CDR3 has 15 amino acids. CDR1 is MDHEN and CDR2 is SYDVKM in the germline V gene. The CDR3 region is CASSPRDNSGNTIYF. CDR3 coding DNA: TGTGCCAGCAGTCCAAGGGACAACTCTGGAAACACCATATATTTT.

The rearrangement links TRBV10-1 to TRBJ2-4; 13 bases are shared with TRBD2. The junction had 11 bases not matched to a gene; V was cut back by 6 bases and J by 0 bases. The CDR3 contains 19 residues. CDR1 is WNHNN, CDR2 SYGVQD, per germline (reference sequence). CDR3 sequence reads: CASRIGLAGDQLAKNIQYF. In DNA form, the CDR3 reads TGCGCCAGCAGGATTGGACTAGCGGGGGATCAACTAGCCAAAAACATTCAGTACTTC.

The rearrangement uses TRBV6-5 and TRBJ2-7; no reliable D call. The CDR3 length is 14 residues. Germline CDR1 is MNHEY and CDR2 is SVGAGI. V lost 6 bases and J lost 2, with 14 bases in between. CDR3 sequence (DNA): TGTGCCAGCAGGGTCAGACACCTTACCTACGAGCAGTACTTC. This sequence encodes CASRVRHLTYEQYF.

V and J are TRBV4-3 and TRBJ1-3; 7 bases line up with TRBD1. This CDR3 is 19 amino acids long. Losses at the gene ends were 0 bases for V and 0 bases for J; bases not matched to a gene: 11. The V gene's germline CDR1 is LGHNA and CDR2 YSLEER. CDR3 DNA: TGCGCCAGCAGCCAAGATTGGGGGGACAGTCAATACTCTGGAAACACCATATATTTT. It translates to CASSQDWGDSQYSGNTIYF.

The chain is built from TRBV28 and TRBJ1-1, with TRBD1 identical over 7 bases. The CDR3 covers 15 residues. V trimming: 6 bases; J trimming: 0 bases; junction bases outside the gene matches: 7. Germline V lookup: CDR1 MDHEN, CDR2 SYDVKM. CDR3 in amino acids: CASSRPGTVNTEAFF. CDR3 coding DNA: TGTGCCAGCAGCCGCCCCGGGACAGTGAACACTGAAGCTTTCTTT. The complete variable domain, with remaining parts taken from reference TRBV28 and TRBJ1-1, reads DVKVTQSSRYLVKRTGEKVFLECVQDMDHENMFWYRQDPGLGLRLIYFSYDVKMKEKGDIPEGYSVSREKKERFSLILESASTNQTSMYLCASSRPGTVNTEAFFGQGTRLTVV.

The chain recombines TRBV7-8 with TRBJ2-3, with a weak D call TRBD1 (6 bases). The CDR3 spans 15 residues. The V end lost 0 bases, the J end lost 0 bases, and 7 bases lay between the germline ends. Germline assignment: CDR1 SGHVS and CDR2 FQNEAQ. The CDR3 DNA is TGTGCCAGCAGCTTAGCGGGGACAAGCACAGATACGCAGTATTTT. This sequence encodes CASSLAGTSTDTQYF.

The J gene is TRBJ2-3, the V gene TRBV5-5; D is possibly TRBD1 (6 bases). Germline CDR1 is SGHKS and CDR2 is YYEKEE (reference sequence). This CDR3 region has 15 residues. The V and J ends lost 4 bases and 2 bases respectively, with 14 bases between them. The CDR3 spells CASSLVQGHTDTQYF. The CDR3 DNA sequence: TGTGCCAGCAGCCTTGTCCAGGGGCACACAGATACGCAGTATTTT. Full variable domain (remainder filled in from reference TRBV5-5 and TRBJ2-3): DAGVTQSPTHLIKTRGQQVTLRCSPISGHKSVSWYQQVLGQGPQFIFQYYEKEERGRGNFPDRFSARQFPNYSSELNVNALLLGDSALYLCASSLVQGHTDTQYFGPGTRLTVL.

The chain combines TRBV25-1 with TRBJ2-7, with D perhaps matching TRBD1 (8 bases). The CDR3 extends over 16 amino acids. Germline lookup yields CDR1 MGHDK and CDR2 SYGVNS. Trimming cost V 3 bases and J 6 bases, with 21 bases left between them. CDR3 bases: TGTGCCAGCAGTGACGACCGACAGGGGAGGGTCTCCGAGCAGTACTTC. The encoded protein is CASSDDRQGRVSEQYF.

The V gene is TRBV28, the J gene TRBJ1-2, with D perhaps matching TRBD1 (6 bases). V dropped 2 bases and J dropped 4 bases, with 11 bases sitting between them. This CDR3 spans 14 amino acids. Germline CDR1 MDHEN, CDR2 SYDVKM. The DNA of the CDR3 is TGTGCCAGCAGTTTACAGGGGAAGGGCTATGGCTACACCTTC. Translating gives CASSLQGKGYGYTF.

V and J are TRBV5-4 and TRBJ1-1, with a weak D call TRBD1 (6 bases). The CDR3 sequence is 18 residues long. V was cut by 2 bases and J by 1 base, with 21 bases left in between. Germline CDR1 SGHNT, CDR2 YYREEE (reference sequence). This chain's CDR3 is CASSFLNLSRTANTEAFF. The DNA of the CDR3 is TGTGCCAGCAGCTTCCTCAACTTAAGCCGGACAGCGAACACTGAAGCTTTCTTT.

This clone was seen a few times. The chain employs TRBV4-2 and TRBJ2-7; D gene unclear. This CDR3 region has 12 residues. Germline CDR1 is LGHNA and CDR2 is YNFKEQ. V gave up 0 bases and J gave up 5 bases, with 5 bases separating them. CDR3: CASSQDPDEQYF. The CDR3 DNA reads TGTGCCAGCAGCCAAGATCCGGACGAGCAGTACTTC.